The present entry profiles one TCR beta chain with its context. The sample originates from a study of blood T cell repertoires in COVID-19. The CDR3 extends over 14 amino acids. With 0 bases removed from V and 8 bases from J, the gap between germline ends came to 11 bases. Germline assignment: CDR1 SGDLS and CDR2 YYNGEE. Recovered Cohort 3 donors showed two negative PCRs, clearance, or symptom resolution. The assay was immunoSEQ multiplex PCR, and TCRdb's table has in-frame clones only and misses some. The table has about 150,000 clones, under 90% seen once. Sequenced material: PBMCs or T cells enriched from blood (not recorded which). This sequence was found in a man aged 50-59 years who had recovered from COVID-19. The chain employs TRBV9 and TRBJ1-4; no clear D. In DNA form, the CDR3 reads TGTGCCAGCAGCGTAGGAGTAGGAGGAGAAAAACTGTTTTTT. It translates to CASSVGVGGEKLFF.